The rows below give T cell receptor beta chains drawn from one sample of a study of blood T cell repertoires in COVID-19. TCRdb keeps only in-frame clones here, not all; method: immunoSEQ multiplex PCR. Among about 90,000 clones listed, around 90% were seen once. Material: peripheral blood. These receptors were collected from a male donor with acute or convalescent COVID-19. Each CDR3 is given with its conserved first and last residue. Each record gives: J gene, clone size, V gene, D gene, CDR3 protein, CDR3 DNA. A D gene is named only where the DNA matches it firmly. Only some rows state a clone size, as once, few, many or a class for expanded clones.

>TRBJ2-5|.|TRBV3-1/TRBV3-2|TRBD1
CASSRGQGLNHQETQYF
TGTGCCAGCAGCCGAGGACAGGGCCTTAACCATCAAGAGACCCAGTACTTC
>TRBJ1-3|.|TRBV19|.
CASSAGNEGNTIYF
TGTGCCAGTAGTGCAGGGAATGAAGGAAACACCATATATTTT
>TRBJ1-2|.|TRBV7-9|TRBD1
CASSVQGGNYGYTF
TGTGCCAGCAGCGTACAGGGGGGTAACTATGGCTACACCTTC
>TRBJ1-2|.|TRBV5-1|.
CASSAAQNQGGYTF
TGCGCCAGCAGCGCCGCCCAGAATCAGGGTGGCTACACCTTC
>TRBJ2-2|.|TRBV7-3|TRBD1
CASSSGQGNTGELFF
TGTGCCAGCAGCTCGGGACAGGGCAACACCGGGGAGCTGTTTTTT
>TRBJ2-1|once|TRBV6-4|TRBD2
CASSPSGGANEQFF
TGTGCCAGCAGTCCCAGCGGGGGGGCCAATGAGCAGTTCTTC
>TRBJ1-1|.|TRBV30|.
CAWSAQQVTEAFF
TGTGCCTGGAGTGCACAACAGGTCACTGAAGCTTTCTTT
>TRBJ2-3|.|TRBV11-1|.
CASSDRDIHTQYF
TGTGCCAGCAGCGACCGGGACATCCATACGCAGTATTTT
>TRBJ1-5|.|TRBV28|TRBD1
CASRTGVSNQPQHF
TGTGCCAGCCGGACAGGAGTTAGCAATCAGCCCCAGCATTTT
>TRBJ1-1|.|TRBV5-1|.
CASSLIQNTEAFF
TGCGCCAGCAGCTTGATACAGAACACTGAAGCTTTCTTT
>TRBJ1-2|few|TRBV28|TRBD1
CAILGVTGKPYGYTF
TGTGCCATCCTAGGCGTGACAGGGAAACCCTATGGCTACACCTTC
>TRBJ1-5|.|TRBV25-1|TRBD1
CASSESRGRNQPQHF
TGTGCCAGCAGTGAATCCAGGGGGCGGAATCAGCCCCAGCATTTT
>TRBJ2-7|.|TRBV5-6|TRBD1
CASSSPGQGYEQYF
TGTGCCAGCAGCTCCCCGGGACAGGGATACGAGCAGTACTTC
>TRBJ2-5|.|TRBV6-5|TRBD1
CASRLSRTGEETQYF
TGTGCCAGCAGACTCTCGCGGACAGGGGAAGAGACCCAGTACTTC
>TRBJ1-4|.|TRBV7-9|TRBD1
CASRSQGGPEKLFF
TGTGCCAGCAGATCACAGGGGGGGCCTGAAAAACTGTTTTTT
>TRBJ1-2|.|TRBV29-1|TRBD1
CSVEDRGLGYGYTF
TGCAGCGTTGAGGACAGGGGGCTTGGGTATGGCTACACCTTC
>TRBJ2-1|.|TRBV5-1|TRBD1
CASSSPETGTMRVFF
TGCGCCAGCAGCTCCCCCGAGACAGGGACAATGAGGGTGTTCTTC
>TRBJ1-1|once|TRBV7-9|.
CASSQGTKGTEAFF
TGTGCCAGCAGCCAAGGGACTAAGGGCACTGAAGCTTTCTTT
>TRBJ2-7|once|TRBV6-6|TRBD1
CASSPSTGAYEQYF
TGTGCCAGCAGTCCCTCGACAGGGGCCTACGAGCAGTACTTC
>TRBJ2-5|.|TRBV11-2|TRBD2
CASRSLAGETQYF
TGTGCCAGCAGATCCCTAGCGGGCGAGACCCAGTACTTC
>TRBJ1-3|.|TRBV7-3|.
CASSLSGGNTIYF
TGTGCCAGCAGCTTAAGTGGGGGGAACACCATATATTTT
>TRBJ1-3|.|TRBV7-9|TRBD1
CASSLALQGADGNTIYF
TGTGCCAGCAGCCTGGCATTACAGGGGGCAGATGGAAACACCATATATTTT
>TRBJ1-2|.|TRBV19|TRBD1
CASSRNRGRDYGYTF
TGTGCCAGTAGTCGAAACAGGGGGCGCGACTATGGCTACACCTTC
>TRBJ2-2|.|TRBV5-4|.
CASSFEDRGTGELFF
TGTGCCAGCAGCTTCGAGGACAGAGGGACCGGGGAGCTGTTTTTT
>TRBJ2-1|.|TRBV9|TRBD2
CASSPISGGPSIYNEQFF
TGTGCCAGCAGCCCCATTAGCGGGGGACCCTCAATCTACAATGAGCAGTTCTTC
>TRBJ1-1|.|TRBV29-1|.
CSVLAAANTEAFF
TGCAGCGTTTTAGCTGCCGCGAACACTGAAGCTTTCTTT